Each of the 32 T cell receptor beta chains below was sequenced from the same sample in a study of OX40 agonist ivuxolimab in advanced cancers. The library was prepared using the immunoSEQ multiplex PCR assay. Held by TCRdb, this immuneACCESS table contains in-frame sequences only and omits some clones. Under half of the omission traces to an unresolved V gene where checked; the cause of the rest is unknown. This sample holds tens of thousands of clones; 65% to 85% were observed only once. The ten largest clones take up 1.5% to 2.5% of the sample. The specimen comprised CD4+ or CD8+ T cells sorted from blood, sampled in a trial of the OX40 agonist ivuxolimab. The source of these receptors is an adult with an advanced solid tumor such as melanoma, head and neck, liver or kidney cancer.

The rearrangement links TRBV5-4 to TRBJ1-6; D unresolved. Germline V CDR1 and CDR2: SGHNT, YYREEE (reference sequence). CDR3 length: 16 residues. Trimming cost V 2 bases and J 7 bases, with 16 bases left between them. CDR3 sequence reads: CASSFLGATRNSPLHF. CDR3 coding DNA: TGTGCCAGCAGCTTCCTAGGTGCTACCAGGAATTCACCCCTCCACTTT.

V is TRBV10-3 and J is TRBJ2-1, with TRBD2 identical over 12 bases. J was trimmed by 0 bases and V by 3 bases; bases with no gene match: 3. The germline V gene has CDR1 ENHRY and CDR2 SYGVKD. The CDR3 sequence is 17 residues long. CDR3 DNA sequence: TGTGCCATCAGTGATGCTAGCGGGAGGGTCTCCTACAATGAGCAGTTCTTC. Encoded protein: CAISDASGRVSYNEQFF.

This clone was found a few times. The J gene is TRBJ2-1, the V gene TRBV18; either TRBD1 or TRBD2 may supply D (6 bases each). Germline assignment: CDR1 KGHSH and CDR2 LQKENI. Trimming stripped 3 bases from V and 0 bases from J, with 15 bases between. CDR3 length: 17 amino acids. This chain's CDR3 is CASSPLRGGSSYNEQFF. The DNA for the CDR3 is TGTGCCAGCTCACCTCTACGAGGGGGGAGCTCCTACAATGAGCAGTTCTTC.

The CDR3 spells CASSQDLSTDTQYF. CDR3 coding DNA: TGCGCCAGCAGCCAAGATCTGAGCACAGATACGCAGTATTTT. This chain links TRBV4-3 with TRBJ2-3; D not resolved. The V gene's germline CDR1 is LGHNA and CDR2 YSLEER. The ends were cut back, 0 bases at V and 0 bases at J, with 4 bases in the middle. The CDR3 loop spans 14 amino acids.

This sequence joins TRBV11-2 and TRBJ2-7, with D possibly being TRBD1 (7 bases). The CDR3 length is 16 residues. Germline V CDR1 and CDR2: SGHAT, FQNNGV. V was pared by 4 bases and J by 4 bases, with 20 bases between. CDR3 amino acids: CASSSSVRGTAYEQYF. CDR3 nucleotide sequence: TGTGCCAGCAGCTCTTCAGTCCGCGGGACAGCTTACGAGCAGTACTTC.

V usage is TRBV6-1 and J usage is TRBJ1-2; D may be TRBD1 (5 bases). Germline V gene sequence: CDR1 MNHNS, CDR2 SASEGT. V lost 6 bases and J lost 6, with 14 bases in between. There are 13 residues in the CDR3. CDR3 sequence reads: CASSVIRVDGYTF. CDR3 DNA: TGTGCCAGCAGCGTCATCAGGGTGGATGGCTACACCTTC.

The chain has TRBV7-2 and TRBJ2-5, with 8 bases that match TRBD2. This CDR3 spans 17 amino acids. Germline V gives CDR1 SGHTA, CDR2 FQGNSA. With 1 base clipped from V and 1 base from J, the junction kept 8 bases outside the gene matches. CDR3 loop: CASSLGLAGGSQETQYF. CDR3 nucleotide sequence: TGTGCCAGCAGCTTAGGATTGGCGGGAGGATCCCAAGAGACCCAGTACTTC.

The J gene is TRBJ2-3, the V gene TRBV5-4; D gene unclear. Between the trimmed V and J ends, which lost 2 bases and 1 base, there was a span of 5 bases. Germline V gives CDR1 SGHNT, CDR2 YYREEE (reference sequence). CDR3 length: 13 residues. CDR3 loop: CASSFSGTDTQYF. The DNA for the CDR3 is TGTGCCAGCAGCTTTTCGGGCACAGATACGCAGTATTTT.

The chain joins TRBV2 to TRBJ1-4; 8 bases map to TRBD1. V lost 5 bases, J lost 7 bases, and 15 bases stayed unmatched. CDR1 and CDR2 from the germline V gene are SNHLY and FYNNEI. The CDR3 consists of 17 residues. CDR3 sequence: CASSSRQGLRGSEKLFF. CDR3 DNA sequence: TGTGCCAGCAGTTCCCGACAGGGGCTAAGGGGGAGTGAAAAACTGTTTTTT. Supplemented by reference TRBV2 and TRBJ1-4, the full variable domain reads EPEVTQTPSHQVTQMGQEVILRCVPISNHLYFYWYRQILGQKVEFLVSFYNNEISEKSEIFDDQFSVERPDGSNFTLKIRSTKLEDSAMYFCASSSRQGLRGSEKLFFGSGTQLSVL.

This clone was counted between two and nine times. This CDR3 reads CASRWTSGSTDTQYF. CDR3 bases: TGTGCCAGCCGCTGGACTAGCGGGAGCACAGATACGCAGTATTTT. The chain couples TRBV19 to TRBJ2-3; TRBD2 matches 11 bases. The CDR3 consists of 15 residues. Trimming at V came to 9 bases and at J to 0 bases, leaving 5 bases not matched to a gene. Germline CDR1 and CDR2: LNHDA and SQIVND (reference sequence).

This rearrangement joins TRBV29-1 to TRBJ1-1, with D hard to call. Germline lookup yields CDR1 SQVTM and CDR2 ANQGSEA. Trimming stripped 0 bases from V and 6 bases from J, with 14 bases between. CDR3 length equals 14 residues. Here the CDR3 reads CSVEDLLHPAEAFF. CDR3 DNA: TGCAGCGTTGAAGATCTTCTACATCCCGCTGAAGCTTTCTTT.

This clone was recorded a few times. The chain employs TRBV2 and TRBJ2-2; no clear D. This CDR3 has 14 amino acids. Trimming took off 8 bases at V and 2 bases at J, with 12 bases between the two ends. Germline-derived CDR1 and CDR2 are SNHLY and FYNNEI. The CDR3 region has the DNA TGTGCCAGCTGGAGCGCCCCTAACACCGGGGAGCTGTTTTTT. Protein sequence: CASWSAPNTGELFF.

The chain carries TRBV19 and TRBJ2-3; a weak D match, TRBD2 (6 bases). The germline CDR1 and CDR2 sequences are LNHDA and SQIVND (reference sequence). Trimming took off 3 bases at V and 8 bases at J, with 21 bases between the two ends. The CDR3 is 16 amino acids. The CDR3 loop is CASSIGRGALGFTQYF. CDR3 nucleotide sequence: TGTGCCAGTAGTATCGGGCGGGGCGCATTGGGATTTACGCAGTATTTT. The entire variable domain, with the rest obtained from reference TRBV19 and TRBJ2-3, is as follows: DGGITQSPKYLFRKEGQNVTLSCEQNLNHDAMYWYRQDPGQGLRLIYYSQIVNDFQKGDIAEGYSVSREKKESFPLTVTSAQKNPTAFYLCASSIGRGALGFTQYFGPGTRLTVL.

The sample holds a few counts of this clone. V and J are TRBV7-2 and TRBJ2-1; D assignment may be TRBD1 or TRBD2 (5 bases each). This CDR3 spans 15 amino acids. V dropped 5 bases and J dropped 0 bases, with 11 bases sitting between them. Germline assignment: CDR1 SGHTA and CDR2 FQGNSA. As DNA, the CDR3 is TGTGCCAGCAGCCCAGGGACGCGCTCCTACAATGAGCAGTTCTTC. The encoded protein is CASSPGTRSYNEQFF.

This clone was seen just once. This CDR3 reads CAWSVVNSPLHF. In DNA, the CDR3 is TGTGCCTGGAGTGTAGTCAATTCACCCCTCCACTTT. V and J are TRBV30 and TRBJ1-6; the D is unclear. The CDR3 extends over 12 amino acids. Germline CDR1 GTSNPN, CDR2 SVGIG (reference sequence). The ends were cut back, 0 bases at V and 7 bases at J, with 4 bases in the middle. The full variable domain, completed using reference TRBV30 and TRBJ1-6, is SQTIHQWPATLVQPVGSPLSLECTVEGTSNPNLYWYRQAAGRGLQLLFYSVGIGQISSEVPQNLSASRPQDRQFILSSKKLLLSDSGFYLCAWSVVNSPLHFGNGTRLTVT.

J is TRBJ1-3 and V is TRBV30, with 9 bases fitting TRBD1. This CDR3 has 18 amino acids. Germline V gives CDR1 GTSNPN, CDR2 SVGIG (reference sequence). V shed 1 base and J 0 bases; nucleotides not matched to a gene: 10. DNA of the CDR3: TGTGCCTGGAGTGGGTACAGGGGGCTCCCCTACTCTGGAAACACCATATATTTT. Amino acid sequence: CAWSGYRGLPYSGNTIYF.

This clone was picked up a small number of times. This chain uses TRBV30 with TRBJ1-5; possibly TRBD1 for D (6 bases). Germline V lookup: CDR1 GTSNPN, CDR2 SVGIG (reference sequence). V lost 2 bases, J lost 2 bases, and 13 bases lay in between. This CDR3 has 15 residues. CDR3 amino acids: CAWSSQGSGNQPQHF. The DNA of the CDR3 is TGTGCCTGGAGTTCACAGGGAAGCGGCAATCAGCCCCAGCATTTT.

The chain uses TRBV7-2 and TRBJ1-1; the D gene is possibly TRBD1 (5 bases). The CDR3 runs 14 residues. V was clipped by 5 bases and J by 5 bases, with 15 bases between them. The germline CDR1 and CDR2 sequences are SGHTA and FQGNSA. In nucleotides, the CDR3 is TGTGCCAGCAGCCCGGTCGGGGGGAGGACTGAAGCTTTCTTT. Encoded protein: CASSPVGGRTEAFF.

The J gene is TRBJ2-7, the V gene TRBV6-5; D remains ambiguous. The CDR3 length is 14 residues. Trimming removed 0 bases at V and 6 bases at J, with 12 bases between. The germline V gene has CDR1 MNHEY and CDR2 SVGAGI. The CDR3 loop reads CASSYSPGSGEQYV. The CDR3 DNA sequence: TGTGCCAGCAGTTACTCCCCGGGTTCTGGCGAGCAGTACGTC.

In nucleotides, the CDR3 is TGTGCCAGCAGCCAAGATAGGGGACAGGGAGGCACTGAAGCTTTCTTT. Its protein product is CASSQDRGQGGTEAFF. The V call is TRBV4-2, the J call TRBJ1-1; 9 bases map to TRBD1. Germline trimming cut 0 bases from V and 4 bases from J; bases unmatched to any gene: 6. CDR3 size: 16 residues. CDR1 and CDR2 (germline): LGHNA, YNFKEQ.

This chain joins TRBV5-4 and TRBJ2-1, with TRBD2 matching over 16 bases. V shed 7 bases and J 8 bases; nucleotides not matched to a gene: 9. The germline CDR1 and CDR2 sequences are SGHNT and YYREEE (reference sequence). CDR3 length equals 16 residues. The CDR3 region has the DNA TGTGCCAGCGCGAGCGGGACTAGCGGGAGGGCCCATGAGCAGTTCTTC. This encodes CASASGTSGRAHEQFF. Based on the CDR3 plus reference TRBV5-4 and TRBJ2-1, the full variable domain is ETGVTQSPTHLIKTRGQQVTLRCSSQSGHNTVSWYQQALGQGPQFIFQYYREEENGRGNFPPRFSGLQFPNYSSELNVNALELDDSALYLCASASGTSGRAHEQFFGPGTRLTVL.

The CDR3 DNA reads TGTGCCAGCTCAATGGCTGGGGATGAGCAGTTCTTC. Amino acids: CASSMAGDEQFF. The rearrangement links TRBV18 to TRBJ2-1, with unresolved D. The germline V gene has CDR1 KGHSH and CDR2 LQKENI. Trimming took 5 bases from V and 8 from J, leaving 10 bases between them. The CDR3 totals 12 residues.

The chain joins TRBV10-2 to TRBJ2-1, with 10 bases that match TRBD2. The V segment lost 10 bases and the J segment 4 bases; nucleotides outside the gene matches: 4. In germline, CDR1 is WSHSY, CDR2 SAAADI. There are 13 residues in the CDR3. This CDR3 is CATRTSGYNEQFF. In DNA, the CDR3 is TGCGCCACCCGGACTAGCGGATACAATGAGCAGTTCTTC.

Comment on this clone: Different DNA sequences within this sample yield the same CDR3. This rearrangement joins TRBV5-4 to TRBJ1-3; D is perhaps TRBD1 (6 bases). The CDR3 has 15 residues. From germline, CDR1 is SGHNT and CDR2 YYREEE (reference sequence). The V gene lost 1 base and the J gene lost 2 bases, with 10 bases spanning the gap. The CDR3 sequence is CASSLPGAPGNTIYF. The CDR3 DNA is TGTGCCAGCAGCTTGCCGGGGGCACCTGGAAACACCATATATTTT.

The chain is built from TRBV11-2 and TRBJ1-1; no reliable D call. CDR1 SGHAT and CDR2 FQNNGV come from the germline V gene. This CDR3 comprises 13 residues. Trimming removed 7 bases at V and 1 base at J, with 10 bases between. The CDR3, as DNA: TGTGCCAGCAACGATCAGCGGAACACTGAAGCTTTCTTT. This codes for CASNDQRNTEAFF. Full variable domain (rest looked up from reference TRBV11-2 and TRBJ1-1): EAGVAQSPRYKIIEKRQSVAFWCNPISGHATLYWYQQILGQGPKLLIQFQNNGVVDDSQLPKDRFSAERLKGVDSTLKIQPAKLEDSAVYLCASNDQRNTEAFFGQGTRLTVV.

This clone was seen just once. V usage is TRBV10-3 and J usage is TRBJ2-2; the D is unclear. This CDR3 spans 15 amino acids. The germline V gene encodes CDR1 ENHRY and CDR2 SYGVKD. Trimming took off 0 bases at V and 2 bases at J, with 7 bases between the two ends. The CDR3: CAISESTINTGELFF. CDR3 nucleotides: TGTGCCATCAGTGAGTCAACCATAAACACCGGGGAGCTGTTTTTT.

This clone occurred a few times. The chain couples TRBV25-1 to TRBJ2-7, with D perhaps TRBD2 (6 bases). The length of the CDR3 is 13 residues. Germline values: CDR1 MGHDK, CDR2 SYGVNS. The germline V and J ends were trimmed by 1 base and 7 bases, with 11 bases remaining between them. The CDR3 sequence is CASSESPREEQYF. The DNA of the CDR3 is TGTGCCAGCAGTGAATCCCCCCGGGAGGAGCAGTACTTC.

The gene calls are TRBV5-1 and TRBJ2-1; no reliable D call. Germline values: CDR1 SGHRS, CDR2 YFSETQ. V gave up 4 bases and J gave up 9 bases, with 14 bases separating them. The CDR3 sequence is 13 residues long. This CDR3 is CASSPPIGGEQFF. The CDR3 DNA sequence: TGCGCCAGCAGCCCACCGATTGGCGGTGAGCAGTTCTTC.

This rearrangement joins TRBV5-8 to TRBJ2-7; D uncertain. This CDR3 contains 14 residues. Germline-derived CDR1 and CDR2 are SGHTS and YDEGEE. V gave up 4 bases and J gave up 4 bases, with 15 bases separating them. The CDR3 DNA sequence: TGTGCCAGCAGCCCCGAAACTAAGGGTTACGAGCAGTACGTC. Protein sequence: CASSPETKGYEQYV.

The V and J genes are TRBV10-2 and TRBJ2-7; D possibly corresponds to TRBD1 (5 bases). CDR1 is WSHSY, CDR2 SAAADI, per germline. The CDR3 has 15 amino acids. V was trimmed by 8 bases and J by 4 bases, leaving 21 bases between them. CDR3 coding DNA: TGCGCCAGCTCCATTCGCGCAGGGCCGCCTTACGAGCAGTACGTC. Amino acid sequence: CASSIRAGPPYEQYV.

Written as DNA, the CDR3 is TGTGCCACCCGACAGGGGGCCTCCTACGAGCAGTACTTC. This translates into CATRQGASYEQYF. V gene TRBV18 combines with J gene TRBJ2-7, with 10 bases identical to TRBD1. CDR3 length equals 13 residues. CDR1 and CDR2 (germline): KGHSH, LQKENI. The V segment lost 10 bases and the J segment 0 bases; nucleotides outside the gene matches: 3.

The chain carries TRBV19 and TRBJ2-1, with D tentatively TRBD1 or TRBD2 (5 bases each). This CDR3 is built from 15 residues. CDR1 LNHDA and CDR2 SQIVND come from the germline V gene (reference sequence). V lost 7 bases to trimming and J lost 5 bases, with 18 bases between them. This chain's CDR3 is CASTMGTSPNNEQFF. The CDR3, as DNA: TGTGCCAGTACCATGGGGACGTCACCTAACAATGAGCAGTTCTTC.